The clone carrying this TCR beta chain was seen ten or more times. What it binds is unknown. This sample was taken from a study of early T cells in non-severe SARS-CoV-2 infection. About the research overall: The sequenced material was bulk RNA from unsorted whole blood, and its chains were unpaired. General study points: The matching step, a VDJdb search, favored anti-spike CD8 responses and missed private and CD4 specificities.

The library protocol tagged individual cDNA molecules with unique molecular identifiers. TCRdb re-analysed the 5' RACE reads in MiXCR, keeping a single row per CDR3 protein. The sample carries about 100,000 distinct CDR3 sequences, approximately 13% recorded once. Deletions cut 5 bases from V and 1 base from J, with 11 bases between. The CDR3 is 14 residues long. The germline CDR1 and CDR2 sequences are MNHNY and SVGAGI (reference sequence). The clonotype originates from an adult who was a healthcare worker with PCR-confirmed SARS-CoV-2 infection or an uninfected control (not recorded which). The sample comprised whole blood. This chain links TRBV6-6 with TRBJ1-1; D remains unclear. Here the CDR3 DNA reads TGTGCCAGCAGTGCGGTGGGGAAGAACACTGAAGCTTTCTTT. Its translation: CASSAVGKNTEAFF.